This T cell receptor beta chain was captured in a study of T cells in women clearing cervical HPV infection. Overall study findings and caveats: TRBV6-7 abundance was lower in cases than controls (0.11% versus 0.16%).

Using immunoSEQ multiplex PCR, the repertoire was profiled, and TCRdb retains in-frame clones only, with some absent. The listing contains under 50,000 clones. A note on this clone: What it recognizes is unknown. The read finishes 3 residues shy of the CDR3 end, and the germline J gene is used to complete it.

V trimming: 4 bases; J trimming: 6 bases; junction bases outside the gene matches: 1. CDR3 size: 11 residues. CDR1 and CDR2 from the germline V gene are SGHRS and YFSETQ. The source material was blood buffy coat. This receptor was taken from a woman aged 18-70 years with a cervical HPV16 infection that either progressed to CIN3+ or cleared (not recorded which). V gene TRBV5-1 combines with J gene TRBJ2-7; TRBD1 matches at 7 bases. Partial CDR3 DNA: TGCGCCAGCAGCCCAGGGGGCGAG. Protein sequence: CASSPGGE. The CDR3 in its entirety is CASSPGGEQYF.